This note documents a single T cell receptor (beta chain) sequence. The antigen remains unidentified. These data are taken from a study of OX40 agonist ivuxolimab in advanced cancers. Study-level background: An agonistic human IgG2 monoclonal antibody against OX40 (CD134) was given. Prior anti-PD-1, anti-PD-L1 or anti-CTLA-4 therapy was allowed; 40% had some. General observations from the study: Among T cells, CD8+ cells averaged more expanded clones than CD4+ cells. With doses of 0.1 to 3.0 mg/kg, CD4+ and CD8+ blood T cells had undergone clonal expansion by week 6.

Assay used: immunoSEQ multiplex PCR; TCRdb lists only in-frame clones, some missing. The table has approximately 10,000 clones, 88% seen once. CDR3 length equals 15 residues. Germline CDR1 reads SGHTA; CDR2 reads FQGNSA. The trim removed 5 bases at V and 4 bases at J, leaving 9 bases unmatched. This TCR was sampled from an adult with an advanced solid tumor such as melanoma, head and neck, liver or kidney cancer. The chain combines TRBV7-2 with TRBJ2-5; 8 bases fit TRBD2. The sample in question was CD4+ or CD8+ T cells sorted from blood, obtained in a trial of the OX40 agonist ivuxolimab. The CDR3 DNA is TGTGCCAGCAGCCCCAACCCGGGGGGGGGAGAGACCCAGTACTTC. It is translated as CASSPNPGGGETQYF.